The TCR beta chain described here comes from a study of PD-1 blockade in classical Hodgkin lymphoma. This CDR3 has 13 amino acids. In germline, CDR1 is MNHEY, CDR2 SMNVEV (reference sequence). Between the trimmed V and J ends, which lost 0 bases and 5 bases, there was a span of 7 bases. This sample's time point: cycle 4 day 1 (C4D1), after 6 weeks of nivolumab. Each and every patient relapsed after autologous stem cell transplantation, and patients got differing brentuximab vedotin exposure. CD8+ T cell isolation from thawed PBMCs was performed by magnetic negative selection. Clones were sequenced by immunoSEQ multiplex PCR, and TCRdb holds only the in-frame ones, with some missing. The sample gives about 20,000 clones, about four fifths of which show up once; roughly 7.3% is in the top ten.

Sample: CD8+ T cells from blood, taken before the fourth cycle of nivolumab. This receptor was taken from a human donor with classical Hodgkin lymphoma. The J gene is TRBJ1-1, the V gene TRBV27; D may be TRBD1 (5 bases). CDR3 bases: TGTGCCAGCAGTTTATCGAGGGGAACTGAAGCTTTCTTT. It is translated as CASSLSRGTEAFF.